This TCR beta chain was observed in a study of blood T cell repertoires in COVID-19. Background on the study: COVID-19 samples collected from the United States, Italy and Spain covered acute and convalescent phases. T cells, B-cell-depleted T cells, or PBMCs supplied cDNA or gDNA.

In the authors' methods: The assay estimated nucleated cells by amplifying reference gene primers. Method: immunoSEQ multiplex PCR; TCRdb's copy keeps in-frame clones and lacks some. From that table come the V and J calls and clone size; the DNA was used to work out D and trimming. The data show 250,000 to 300,000 clones, less than 90% seen once. Trimming took 3 bases from V and 2 from J, leaving 10 bases between them. The CDR3 contains 14 residues. Germline CDR1 and CDR2: SGHRS and YFSETQ. The sequence derives from a young man with active or convalescent COVID-19. V gene TRBV5-1 combines with J gene TRBJ2-3; tentative D call: TRBD1 (5 bases). The material sequenced was peripheral blood. The CDR3 DNA reads as TGCGCCAGCAGCTCCCAGGGTTACACAGATACGCAGTATTTT. Encoded protein: CASSSQGYTDTQYF.